Shown below are 16 T cell receptor beta chains from a single sample sequenced in a study of OX40 agonist ivuxolimab in advanced cancers. Using immunoSEQ multiplex PCR, the repertoire was profiled, and TCRdb retains in-frame clones only, with some absent. Of about 40,000 clones in the sample, 65% to 90% are singletons; the top ten hold roughly 20%. Source: CD4+ or CD8+ T cells sorted from blood, taken in a trial of the OX40 agonist ivuxolimab. The source is an adult with an advanced solid tumor such as melanoma, head and neck, liver or kidney cancer.

This clone has just a few counts. The J gene is TRBJ2-7, the V gene TRBV5-1; a weak D match, TRBD1 (6 bases). CDR1 is SGHRS, CDR2 YFSETQ, per germline. Trimming pared 3 bases from V and 0 bases from J, leaving 10 bases between. This CDR3 has 14 amino acids. CDR3 in DNA: TGCGCCAGCAGCTGGGTGACAGGCTCCTACGAGCAGTACTTC. This sequence encodes CASSWVTGSYEQYF.

The gene calls are TRBV27 and TRBJ2-5; no definite D call. V lost 3 bases and J lost 2, with 7 bases in between. Germline loops: CDR1 MNHEY, CDR2 SMNVEV (reference sequence). The CDR3 is 13 amino acids. The CDR3 region is CASSLYSQETQYF. The CDR3 bases are TGTGCCAGCAGTTTGTATTCACAAGAGACCCAGTACTTC.

V usage is TRBV27 and J usage is TRBJ2-2; D gene uncertain. The CDR3 covers 12 residues. Germline CDR1 reads MNHEY; CDR2 reads SMNVEV (reference sequence). Trimming left V 3 bases short and J 6 bases short, with 5 bases between. The CDR3, as DNA: TGTGCCAGCAGTTTCGGACCCGGGGAGCTGTTTTTT. Amino acids: CASSFGPGELFF.

The genes are TRBV11-1 and TRBJ1-1; possibly TRBD1 for D (6 bases). With 1 base removed from V and 4 bases from J, the gap between germline ends came to 10 bases. CDR1 is SGHAT, CDR2 FQDESV, per germline (reference sequence). CDR3 length: 14 residues. CDR3 sequence (DNA): TGTGCCAGCAGCTTAGGAGGCAGGGGCACTGAAGCTTTCTTT. Its translation: CASSLGGRGTEAFF.

V gene TRBV19 combines with J gene TRBJ1-5; D gene unclear. Per the germline V gene, CDR1 is LNHDA and CDR2 is SQIVND (reference sequence). This CDR3 comprises 14 residues. Trimming removed 9 bases at V and 6 bases at J, with 18 bases between. For the CDR3, the DNA is TGTGCCAGCCGGGTCCGGGGATATTCTCAGCCCCAGCATTTT. Protein product: CASRVRGYSQPQHF.

The chain uses TRBV11-2 and TRBJ1-1; D unresolved. The V end was cut by 0 bases, the J end by 0 bases, with 8 bases between. The CDR3 is 15 amino acids. CDR1 and CDR2 (germline): SGHAT, FQNNGV. CDR3 coding DNA: TGTGCCAGCAGCTTAGATCCCAGCATGAACACTGAAGCTTTCTTT. Its translation: CASSLDPSMNTEAFF.

In this sample, this clone turned up a few times. CDR3 sequence: CASSLLEDTEAFF. The CDR3, as DNA: TGTGCCAGCAGCTTATTAGAGGACACTGAAGCTTTCTTT. The chain combines TRBV13 with TRBJ1-1; D unresolved. Germline assignment: CDR1 PRHDT and CDR2 FYEKMQ (reference sequence). This CDR3 has 13 amino acids. The V gene lost 2 bases and the J gene lost 3 bases, with 7 bases spanning the gap.

This chain uses TRBV7-2 with TRBJ1-1; D ambiguous. This CDR3 region has 14 residues. Germline V lookup: CDR1 SGHTA, CDR2 FQGNSA. V lost 7 bases to trimming and J lost 4 bases, with 16 bases between them. CDR3 bases: TGTGCCAGCACCGAATGGGTCCGAGGCACTGAAGCTTTCTTT. It translates to CASTEWVRGTEAFF.

This chain connects TRBV27 to TRBJ2-2; D is unclear. V gave up 3 bases and J gave up 4 bases, with 9 bases separating them. Germline CDR1 and CDR2: MNHEY and SMNVEV (reference sequence). The CDR3 covers 14 residues. CDR3 in DNA: TGTGCCAGCAGTTTCGGAATGCGCACCGGGGAGCTGTTTTTT. Its protein product is CASSFGMRTGELFF.

The CDR3 protein is CASSPWRGGEKLFF. The CDR3 DNA sequence: TGTGCCAGCAGCCCGTGGCGAGGGGGTGAAAAACTGTTTTTT. The V gene is TRBV11-2, the J gene TRBJ1-4; D perhaps matches TRBD1 (6 bases). The CDR3 extends over 14 amino acids. The germline V and J ends were trimmed by 5 bases and 7 bases, with 14 bases remaining between them. The germline V gene has CDR1 SGHAT and CDR2 FQNNGV.

This clone showed up just a few times. V gene TRBV4-1 combines with J gene TRBJ1-2, with a tentative D call TRBD1 (5 bases). Trimming pared 1 base from V and 5 bases from J, leaving 11 bases between. The germline CDR1 and CDR2 sequences are MGHRA and YSYEKL. The CDR3 totals 14 residues. The CDR3 DNA is TGCGCCAGCAGCCAAGTTGGGGCAAGATATGGCTACACCTTC. It translates to CASSQVGARYGYTF.

The chain couples TRBV27 to TRBJ2-1; D is unresolved. V gave up 3 bases and J gave up 8 bases, with 11 bases separating them. CDR3 length: 13 amino acids. In germline, CDR1 is MNHEY, CDR2 SMNVEV (reference sequence). CDR3 in amino acids: CASSFLGFDEQFF. As DNA, the CDR3 is TGTGCCAGCAGTTTCCTCGGATTTGATGAGCAGTTCTTC.

Concerning this clone itself: A clone one base away is much larger, so this may be a read error. This chain links TRBV7-3 with TRBJ2-1; D not certain. The CDR3 is 13 residues long. Per the germline V gene, CDR1 is SGHTA and CDR2 is FQGTGA. CDR3 nucleotides: TGTGCCAGCAGTTTAAGCTCCTACAATGAGCAGTTCTTC. The encoded protein is CASSLSSYNEQFF.

The gene calls are TRBV28 and TRBJ2-7; 8 nucleotides agree with TRBD2. This CDR3 comprises 14 residues. The ends lost 2 bases at V and 5 bases at J; junction bases unmatched: 5. Germline V gene lookup returns CDR1 MDHEN and CDR2 SYDVKM. This chain's CDR3 is CASSLRGRLNEQYF. The CDR3 DNA is TGTGCCAGCAGTTTACGCGGGAGGTTGAACGAGCAGTACTTC. Full variable domain (outside the CDR3, taken from reference TRBV28 and TRBJ2-7): DVKVTQSSRYLVKRTGEKVFLECVQDMDHENMFWYRQDPGLGLRLIYFSYDVKMKEKGDIPEGYSVSREKKERFSLILESASTNQTSMYLCASSLRGRLNEQYFGPGTRLTVT.

This chain links TRBV4-3 with TRBJ2-3; D ambiguous. CDR3 length: 14 residues. Germline V gene data show CDR1 as LGHNA and CDR2 as YSLEER. V lost 1 base, J lost 5 bases, and 10 bases lay in between. For the CDR3, the DNA is TGCGCCAGCAGCCAAGCGGTTGGTGGAGATACGCAGTATTTT. Protein: CASSQAVGGDTQYF.

The chain combines TRBV30 with TRBJ1-6; the D gene is possibly TRBD1 (5 bases). The germline V and J ends were trimmed by 5 bases and 6 bases, with 14 bases remaining between them. The CDR3 loop spans 14 amino acids. Germline-derived CDR1 and CDR2 are GTSNPN and SVGIG (reference sequence). The CDR3 sequence is CAWFEGEPNSPLHF. The CDR3 coding sequence is TGTGCCTGGTTCGAAGGGGAACCTAATTCACCCCTCCACTTT.